The 8 T cell receptor beta chains listed next were all sequenced from one sample in a study of shared T cell receptors in the human thymus. Generated by immunoSEQ multiplex PCR, the TCRdb table keeps only in-frame clones and is missing some. This table holds about 660,000 clones, approximately 88% found once. The sample was also reused in another study, on human thymus T cells.

Source material: thymocytes. These receptors came from a boy less than two years old with a congenital heart defect.

Here the CDR3 DNA reads TGTGCCAGCAGCCAATGGACTAGCGAGAACACCGGGGAGCTGTTTTTT. Translated, it gives CASSQWTSENTGELFF. The gene calls are TRBV7-2 and TRBJ2-2, with 9 bases that match TRBD2. V was pared by 5 bases and J by 1 base, with 5 bases of the junction left unmatched. The germline V gene has CDR1 SGHTA and CDR2 FQGNSA. This CDR3 region has 16 residues.

The chain links TRBV14 to TRBJ2-1, with 7 bases fitting TRBD2. V lost 0 bases to trimming and J lost 7 bases; unmatched junction nucleotides: 12. Germline V gene sequence: CDR1 SGHDN, CDR2 FVKESK. The CDR3 extends over 17 amino acids. CDR3: CASSQDARERDVNEQFF. DNA of the CDR3: TGTGCCAGCAGCCAAGATGCGCGGGAGAGGGATGTGAATGAGCAGTTCTTC.

V usage is TRBV6-1 and J usage is TRBJ2-5; TRBD2 matches at 8 bases. The CDR3 length is 16 residues. The junction had 12 bases not matched to a gene; V was cut back by 4 bases and J by 5 bases. CDR1 MNHNS and CDR2 SASEGT come from the germline V gene. This CDR3 reads CASSGPLAESGETQYF. The DNA of the CDR3 is TGTGCCAGCAGTGGGCCACTAGCGGAGTCAGGGGAGACCCAGTACTTC.

The CDR3 is CASSLAGTSGRPYNEQFF. The CDR3 DNA is TGTGCCAGCAGCTTAGCCGGGACTAGCGGGAGACCCTACAATGAGCAGTTCTTC. This rearrangement joins TRBV7-9 to TRBJ2-1; 14 positions match TRBD2. Trimming removed 0 bases from V and 2 bases from J; junction bases left unmatched: 3. The CDR3 length is 18 residues. Germline values: CDR1 SEHNR, CDR2 FQNEAQ (reference sequence).

This sequence joins TRBV27 and TRBJ2-1, with 10 bases that match TRBD2. The CDR3 consists of 13 residues. Trimming took 6 bases from V and 7 from J; bases not matched to a gene: 3. From germline, CDR1 is MNHEY and CDR2 SMNVEV (reference sequence). CDR3 nucleotide sequence: TGTGCCAGCAGGCCACTAGCGGGGAATGAGCAGTTCTTC. This encodes CASRPLAGNEQFF.

The chain combines TRBV5-1 with TRBJ1-5, with TRBD1 matching over 7 bases. V lost 0 bases, J lost 4 bases, and 4 bases stayed unmatched. CDR3 length: 15 amino acids. In germline, CDR1 is SGHRS, CDR2 YFSETQ. The CDR3 spells CASSLDPGGNQPQHF. CDR3 DNA: TGCGCCAGCAGCTTGGATCCAGGGGGAAATCAGCCCCAGCATTTT.

The chain uses TRBV11-3 and TRBJ2-1; the match to TRBD2 covers 13 bases. The CDR3 contains 16 residues. V gave up 8 bases and J gave up 6 bases; unmatched junction bases: 10. Looked up from germline, CDR1 is SGHNT and CDR2 is YENEEA. The CDR3 region is CASRTSGRKGGNEQFF. For the CDR3, the DNA is TGTGCCAGCCGGACTAGCGGGAGAAAGGGGGGCAATGAGCAGTTCTTC.

This clone appeared a single time. CDR3 sequence (DNA): TGTGCCAGTAGTATGGCCAGGCCCAAACAGGGTTACCAAGAGACCCAGTACTTC. Residues: CASSMARPKQGYQETQYF. The gene calls are TRBV19 and TRBJ2-5, with D possibly matching TRBD1 (6 bases). V was cut by 3 bases and J by 0 bases, with 20 bases left in between. CDR3 length: 18 residues. Germline CDR1 is LNHDA and CDR2 is SQIVND (reference sequence).